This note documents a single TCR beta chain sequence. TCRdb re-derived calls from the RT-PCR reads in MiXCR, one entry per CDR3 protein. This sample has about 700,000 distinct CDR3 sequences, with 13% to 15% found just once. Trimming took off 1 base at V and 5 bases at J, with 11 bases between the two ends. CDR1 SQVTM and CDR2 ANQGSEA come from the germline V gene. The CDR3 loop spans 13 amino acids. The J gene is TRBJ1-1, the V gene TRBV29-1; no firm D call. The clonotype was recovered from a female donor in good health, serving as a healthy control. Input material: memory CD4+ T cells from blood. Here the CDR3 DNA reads TGCAGCGTTGAAGCGGGGAGGTCAACTGAAGCTTTCTTT. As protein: CSVEAGRSTEAFF.